Shown below are 3 T cell receptor beta chains from a single sample sequenced in a study of T cell clonotyping in hematopoietic cell transplantation (dated by TCRdb to 2020 to 2022). Receptor libraries were prepared by the immunoSEQ multiplex PCR assay. This is the immuneACCESS table as TCRdb keeps it, with only in-frame sequences that have V and J called. A part of the clones is gone; compared with another copy, unresolved V genes explain less than half, and the rest is unexplained. This sample lists roughly 12,000 clones; around 50% were detected once. Clones ranked in the top ten supply approximately 11% of the sample. The sequenced sample consisted of peripheral blood mononuclear cells. These receptors were obtained from a man in his fifties or sixties in good health. Some clones in this sample may be carry-over from other donors' samples.

V is TRBV7-3 and J is TRBJ2-3; 12 nucleotides line up with TRBD2. The CDR3 is 15 residues long. Trimming took 6 bases from V and 3 from J; bases not matched to a gene: 4. Germline V gene data show CDR1 as SGHTA and CDR2 as FQGTGA. The CDR3 spells CASRLTSGGTDTQYF. DNA for the CDR3: TGTGCCAGCAGACTCACTAGCGGGGGGACAGATACGCAGTATTTT.

J is TRBJ1-2 and V is TRBV14; 7 positions match TRBD1. CDR3 length: 12 amino acids. J was trimmed by 11 bases and V by 2 bases; bases with no gene match: 5. Germline V CDR1 and CDR2: SGHDN, FVKESK. CDR3 nucleotides: TGTGCCAGCAGCCAAAAGGGGGCTGGGTACACCTTC. It yields the protein CASSQKGAGYTF.

The chain is built from TRBV25-1 and TRBJ2-5; no definite D call. Germline V gene data show CDR1 as MGHDK and CDR2 as SYGVNS. CDR3 length: 12 residues. V was cut by 2 bases and J by 4 bases, with 5 bases left in between. The CDR3 region is CASSEGVETQYF. CDR3 bases: TGTGCCAGCAGTGAAGGGGTAGAGACCCAGTACTTC.